This record looks at one T cell receptor (beta chain) sequence and its context. The antigen remains unidentified. One entry per CDR3 protein results from TCRdb running MiXCR on the 5' RACE reads. There are 85,000 to 100,000 distinct CDR3 sequences in the sample; 11% occur only once, and just over 4.5% lies in the top ten. This sample stems from a study of early T cells in non-severe SARS-CoV-2 infection. Overall study context: Unsorted whole-blood RNA was sequenced in bulk, leaving chains unpaired. Study-wide findings and caveats: Using VDJdb, the matching emphasized anti-spike CD8 responses while missing private and CD4 specificities.

The source is an adult who was a healthcare worker with PCR-confirmed SARS-CoV-2 infection or an uninfected control (not recorded which). The sequencing here drew on whole blood, taken at baseline.

The CDR3 bases are TGCGCCAGCAGCCCCGACGGACCCTCTGGGGCCAACGTCCTGACTTTC. This gives the protein CASSPDGPSGANVLTF. V and J are TRBV5-1 and TRBJ2-6, with unresolved D. Germline-derived CDR1 and CDR2 are SGHRS and YFSETQ. The CDR3 totals 16 residues. V shed 4 bases and J shed 0 bases, with 11 bases lying between them.